One and the same sample provided the 18 T cell receptor beta chains below, sequenced in a study of Ad26.COV2.S vaccination and SARS-CoV-2 variants. Clones were read by immunoSEQ multiplex PCR, and TCRdb kept only the in-frame ones, dropping some. Of under 550,000 clones listed, 90% are singletons. Treatment in this sample: around 19 received Ad26.COV2.S at low or high dose, single or two shots; about five received placebo; per-sample allocation not given. Following the first vaccine or placebo injection, samples were taken on day 63. The sequencing here drew on peripheral blood, taken in a trial of Ad26.COV2.S vaccine versus placebo. The source is a person between 18 and 59 years old who received the Ad26.COV2.S COVID-19 vaccine or a placebo.

This sequence joins TRBV7-9 and TRBJ1-6; weak D call: TRBD1 (5 bases). Between the trimmed V and J ends, which lost 4 bases and 10 bases, there was a span of 14 bases. The germline CDR1 and CDR2 sequences are SEHNR and FQNEAQ (reference sequence). The CDR3 covers 14 residues. The CDR3 reads CASSYDSAASPLHF. The CDR3 DNA reads as TGTGCCAGCAGCTACGACAGTGCGGCATCACCCCTCCACTTT.

The chain couples TRBV6-4 to TRBJ2-1; 10 nucleotides match TRBD2. The CDR3 sequence is 14 residues long. Trimming took 6 bases from V and 3 from J; bases not matched to a gene: 2. The germline V gene encodes CDR1 MRHNA and CDR2 SNTAGT. The CDR3 protein is CASRRLAGYNEQFF. CDR3 DNA: TGTGCCAGCAGGCGACTAGCGGGCTACAATGAGCAGTTCTTC.

This chain joins TRBV11-2 and TRBJ1-2; D perhaps matches TRBD1 (5 bases). The CDR3 has 15 residues. Trimming pared 5 bases from V and 0 bases from J, leaving 13 bases between. Germline V gene data show CDR1 as SGHAT and CDR2 as FQNNGV. Here the CDR3 reads CASSATGGTNYGYTF. CDR3 nucleotide sequence: TGTGCCAGCAGCGCGACCGGGGGGACTAACTATGGCTACACCTTC.

This chain links TRBV7-2 with TRBJ2-7; TRBD2 aligns across 8 bases. V was clipped by 3 bases and J by 3 bases; unmatched bases: 7. The length of the CDR3 is 15 residues. Germline CDR1 SGHTA, CDR2 FQGNSA. The DNA of the CDR3 is TGTGCCAGCAGCTTCAGCGGGAGTTTAAGCTACGAGCAGTACTTC. Protein: CASSFSGSLSYEQYF.

The table lists this clone with a count of one. The chain joins TRBV27 to TRBJ2-5, with a possible D match to TRBD2 (5 bases). CDR1 and CDR2 from the germline V gene are MNHEY and SMNVEV (reference sequence). CDR3 length: 17 amino acids. Trimming removed 6 bases at V and 0 bases at J, with 20 bases between. The CDR3 spells CASSPSGSPTYQETQYF. The CDR3 DNA is TGTGCCAGCAGCCCTTCGGGGAGCCCGACGTACCAAGAGACCCAGTACTTC.

The chain carries TRBV12-5 and TRBJ2-1; TRBD2 matches 7 bases. Unmatched junction bases numbered 21, after V lost 7 bases and J lost 9 bases. The length of the CDR3 is 17 residues. Per germline, CDR1 LGHNT and CDR2 FRNRAP. The DNA for the CDR3 is TGTGCTAGTGTAAAGGGGACGGGAACGGGGGGATTTGCTGAGCAGTTCTTC. As protein: CASVKGTGTGGFAEQFF.

This clone was observed a single time. The V gene is TRBV6-2 or TRBV6-3, the J gene TRBJ2-3, with D unclear. V was pared by 2 bases and J by 0 bases, with 9 bases between. This CDR3 is 15 amino acids long. In germline, CDR1 is MNHEY, CDR2 SVGEGT. Here the CDR3 reads CASSYDRKSTDTQYF. The CDR3 DNA reads TGTGCCAGCAGTTACGACCGAAAAAGCACAGATACGCAGTATTTT.

The CDR3 region is CASSIDPGSETQYF. The CDR3 bases are TGTGCCAGTAGTATAGATCCCGGGTCGGAGACCCAGTACTTC. The rearrangement links TRBV19 to TRBJ2-5; no clear D. This CDR3 spans 14 amino acids. From germline, CDR1 is LNHDA and CDR2 SQIVND (reference sequence). Trimming took off 0 bases at V and 5 bases at J, with 10 bases between the two ends. The entire variable domain, with the rest obtained from reference TRBV19 and TRBJ2-5, is as follows: DGGITQSPKYLFRKEGQNVTLSCEQNLNHDAMYWYRQDPGQGLRLIYYSQIVNDFQKGDIAEGYSVSREKKESFPLTVTSAQKNPTAFYLCASSIDPGSETQYFGPGTRLLVL.

The chain joins TRBV28 to TRBJ1-3; D is ambiguous. Trimming pared 3 bases from V and 4 bases from J, leaving 13 bases between. The germline gives CDR1 MDHEN, CDR2 SYDVKM. CDR3 length: 15 residues. CDR3 region: CASSLDPSNGNTIYF. The CDR3 nucleotides read TGTGCCAGCAGTTTGGACCCCAGCAACGGAAACACCATATATTTT.

The chain has TRBV28 and TRBJ2-7; tentatively, D is TRBD2 (5 bases). The CDR3 has 16 residues. The germline CDR1 and CDR2 sequences are MDHEN and SYDVKM. Trimming took 6 bases from V and 1 from J, leaving 19 bases between them. CDR3 nucleotides: TGTGCCAGCAGGCCCCTTATCGAGCGGCGGTCCTACGAGCAGTACTTC. Protein product: CASRPLIERRSYEQYF.

J is TRBJ2-1 and V is TRBV7-9; D remains ambiguous. This CDR3 comprises 8 residues. Trimming shortened V by 8 bases and J by 10 bases, and 3 bases separated the two germline ends. Per the germline V gene, CDR1 is SEHNR and CDR2 is FQNEAQ (reference sequence). CDR3 in DNA: TGTGCCAGCCAAGAGCAGTTCTTC. Translating gives CASQEQFF. Full variable domain (missing parts from reference TRBV7-9 and TRBJ2-1): DTGVSQNPRHKITKRGQNVTFRCDPISEHNRLYWYRQTLGQGPEFLTYFQNEAQLEKSRLLSDRFSAERPKGSFSTLEIQRTEQGDSAMYLCASQEQFFGPGTRLTVL.

The V and J genes are TRBV5-4 and TRBJ2-1; a possible D gene is TRBD2 (6 bases). The V gene's germline CDR1 is SGHNT and CDR2 YYREEE (reference sequence). The CDR3 is 13 residues long. V shed 0 bases and J shed 6 bases, with 7 bases lying between them. The CDR3 sequence is CASSLGSGNEQFF. The CDR3 DNA is TGTGCCAGCAGCTTGGGTAGCGGCAATGAGCAGTTCTTC.

The CDR3: CASSIGRGLGNQPQHF. The CDR3 region has the DNA TGTGCCAGTAGTATTGGTCGAGGGTTAGGTAATCAGCCCCAGCATTTT. The chain is built from TRBV19 and TRBJ1-5, with D uncertain. The CDR3 has 16 residues. Between the trimmed V and J ends, which lost 3 bases and 4 bases, there was a span of 16 bases. CDR1 and CDR2 from the germline V gene are LNHDA and SQIVND (reference sequence).

The rearrangement links TRBV6-5 to TRBJ1-2, with 9 bases fitting TRBD1. In germline, CDR1 is MNHEY, CDR2 SVGAGI. The CDR3 has 14 amino acids. V lost 6 bases and J lost 6; bases outside the gene matches: 8. CDR3 residues: CASSYTTGGDGYTF. The CDR3 coding sequence is TGTGCCAGCAGCTATACCACAGGGGGCGATGGCTACACCTTC.

This clone was counted a single time. The rearrangement uses TRBV27 and TRBJ1-2, with a tentative D call TRBD1 (6 bases). V lost 0 bases to trimming and J lost 2 bases, with 13 bases between them. The germline gives CDR1 MNHEY, CDR2 SMNVEV (reference sequence). CDR3 size: 16 residues. The CDR3 nucleotides read TGTGCCAGCAGTTTATCGATTGGACAGCTCAACTATGGCTACACCTTC. It is translated as CASSLSIGQLNYGYTF.

The V gene is TRBV2, the J gene TRBJ2-2, with 8 bases lining up with TRBD1. Per the germline V gene, CDR1 is SNHLY and CDR2 is FYNNEI. The CDR3 runs to 16 residues. Losses at the gene ends were 5 bases for V and 4 bases for J; bases not matched to a gene: 9. This CDR3 is CASSRPGTGATGELFF. CDR3 nucleotides: TGTGCCAGCAGTCGTCCCGGGACAGGCGCCACCGGGGAGCTGTTTTTT.

The genes are TRBV30 and TRBJ2-2, with 9 bases lining up with TRBD2. Germline values: CDR1 GTSNPN, CDR2 SVGIG (reference sequence). The CDR3 is 18 residues long. J was trimmed by 3 bases and V by 0 bases; bases with no gene match: 11. The CDR3 region is CAWSVNRGAGGHTGELFF. The CDR3 DNA sequence: TGTGCCTGGAGTGTAAATCGGGGGGCGGGGGGGCACACCGGGGAGCTGTTTTTT. Together with reference TRBV30 and TRBJ2-2, the CDR3 gives the full variable domain: SQTIHQWPATLVQPVGSPLSLECTVEGTSNPNLYWYRQAAGRGLQLLFYSVGIGQISSEVPQNLSASRPQDRQFILSSKKLLLSDSGFYLCAWSVNRGAGGHTGELFFGEGSRLTVL.

This chain uses TRBV6-5 with TRBJ2-1; maybe TRBD1 (6 bases). Germline CDR1 and CDR2: MNHEY and SVGAGI. V dropped 5 bases and J dropped 5 bases, with 10 bases sitting between them. The length of the CDR3 is 13 residues. CDR3 nucleotides: TGTGCCAGCAGTCGCTACAGGGACAATGAGCAGTTCTTC. Translating gives CASSRYRDNEQFF.